Each of the 22 T cell receptor beta chains below was sequenced from the same sample in a study of T-cell memory formation after mild COVID-19. Each CDR3 protein is one row after TCRdb ran MiXCR on the 5' RACE reads. The sample lists around 200,000 distinct CDR3 sequences; around a sixth were seen once. Sequencing used PBMCs or a T cell subset sorted from them (not recorded which). Receptors originate from a man between 18 and 29 years old who had mild COVID-19 (a few samples of this study predate the infection). Cell type and time point are not known.

The chain employs TRBV4-3 and TRBJ1-4; D remains ambiguous. CDR3 size: 15 residues. Trimming pared 1 base from V and 6 bases from J, leaving 12 bases between. The germline V gene encodes CDR1 LGHNA and CDR2 YSLEER. This CDR3 is CASSQAVGPDEKLFF. The CDR3 region has the DNA TGCGCCAGCAGCCAAGCGGTTGGACCGGATGAAAAACTGTTTTTT.

The chain has TRBV6-5 and TRBJ1-1; D is possibly TRBD1 (5 bases). This CDR3 has 14 amino acids. The germline V gene has CDR1 MNHEY and CDR2 SVGAGI. V shed 2 bases and J shed 5 bases, with 12 bases lying between them. CDR3 region: CASSYGPGGTEAFF. The CDR3 nucleotides read TGTGCCAGCAGTTACGGGCCGGGGGGTACTGAAGCTTTCTTT.

This sequence joins TRBV5-1 and TRBJ2-6, with 7 bases lining up with TRBD1. CDR3 size: 18 residues. V trimming: 4 bases; J trimming: 0 bases; junction bases outside the gene matches: 10. Per the germline V gene, CDR1 is SGHRS and CDR2 is YFSETQ. Here the CDR3 reads CASSPMDRTISGANVLTF. The DNA for the CDR3 is TGCGCCAGCAGCCCAATGGACAGGACAATCTCTGGGGCCAACGTCCTGACTTTC. Full variable domain (rest looked up from reference TRBV5-1 and TRBJ2-6): KAGVTQTPRYLIKTRGQQVTLSCSPISGHRSVSWYQQTPGQGLQFLFEYFSETQRNKGNFPGRFSGRQFSNSRSEMNVSTLELGDSALYLCASSPMDRTISGANVLTFGAGSRLTVL.

The chain recombines TRBV10-3 with TRBJ2-3; TRBD1 or TRBD2 may be the D gene (5 bases each). This CDR3 is built from 16 residues. Germline assignment: CDR1 ENHRY and CDR2 SYGVKD. Deletions cut 4 bases from V and 6 bases from J, with 20 bases between. The CDR3 bases are TGTGCCATCAGTGGGGGGTTGCCCGGGGCCGCGGATACGCAGTATTTT. This encodes CAISGGLPGAADTQYF.

This clonotype was seen only once. This chain links TRBV7-2 with TRBJ1-1; unclear D gene. This CDR3 is 12 amino acids long. The V and J ends lost 5 bases and 4 bases respectively, with 8 bases between them. Looked up from germline, CDR1 is SGHTA and CDR2 is FQGNSA. CDR3 residues: CASSVQGTEAFF. DNA for the CDR3: TGTGCCAGCAGCGTCCAAGGCACTGAAGCTTTCTTT.

In this sample, this clonotype turned up many times. The rearrangement uses TRBV5-1 and TRBJ1-1; possibly TRBD1 for D (6 bases). Trimming stripped 3 bases from V and 3 bases from J, with 15 bases between. Germline V gives CDR1 SGHRS, CDR2 YFSETQ. CDR3 length: 15 residues. The CDR3 DNA follows: TGCGCCAGCAGCTGGGGGCCCTCTTGGGACACTGAAGCTTTCTTT. This codes for CASSWGPSWDTEAFF.

This chain uses TRBV6-6 with TRBJ1-5; D is unresolved. Per germline, CDR1 MNHNY and CDR2 SVGAGI (reference sequence). The V end was cut by 4 bases, the J end by 3 bases, with 13 bases between. CDR3 length: 15 amino acids. This chain's CDR3 is CASSSFDGVNQPQHF. The CDR3 region has the DNA TGTGCCAGCAGTTCGTTCGACGGAGTCAATCAGCCCCAGCATTTT.

The chain carries TRBV11-3 and TRBJ2-1, with a tentative D call TRBD1 (7 bases). Germline CDR1 and CDR2: SGHNT and YENEEA. V gave up 1 base and J gave up 3 bases, with 10 bases separating them. This CDR3 has 15 amino acids. The CDR3 is CASSLGRGDYNEQFF. In DNA form, the CDR3 reads TGTGCCAGCAGCTTAGGCAGGGGGGACTACAATGAGCAGTTCTTC.

CDR3 sequence: CASSRSGNRNSPLHF. The CDR3 nucleotides read TGTGCCAGCAGTAGATCCGGGAATCGAAATTCACCCCTCCACTTT. The chain employs TRBV28 and TRBJ1-6; no clear D gene. Germline-derived CDR1 and CDR2 are MDHEN and SYDVKM. This CDR3 region has 15 residues. The ends were cut back, 5 bases at V and 7 bases at J, with 15 bases in the middle.

The V and J genes are TRBV29-1 and TRBJ2-3; the match to TRBD2 covers 7 bases. J was trimmed by 4 bases and V by 6 bases; bases with no gene match: 1. Germline CDR1 and CDR2: SQVTM and ANQGSEA. The CDR3 length is 11 residues. CDR3: CSVGGADTQYF. CDR3 nucleotide sequence: TGCAGCGTGGGGGGGGCAGATACGCAGTATTTT.

V gene TRBV20-1 combines with J gene TRBJ2-4; D tentatively fits TRBD1 or TRBD2 (5 bases each). The CDR3 has 16 residues. V was cut by 0 bases and J by 2 bases, with 14 bases left in between. Per germline, CDR1 DFQATT and CDR2 SNEGSKA (reference sequence). CDR3 DNA sequence: TGCAGTGCTAGAGATCACAGGCTCGGGACCAAAAACATTCAGTACTTC. It codes for CSARDHRLGTKNIQYF.

A few counts support this clonotype. V usage is TRBV7-3 and J usage is TRBJ2-2; D may be TRBD1 (5 bases). Trimming removed 4 bases at V and 5 bases at J, with 11 bases between. There are 14 residues in the CDR3. Germline V lookup: CDR1 SGHTA, CDR2 FQGTGA. The DNA of the CDR3 is TGTGCCAGCAGCTCAGGGTCGAGAACCGGGGAGCTGTTTTTT. Protein sequence: CASSSGSRTGELFF.

The gene calls are TRBV4-3 and TRBJ2-1; 7 bases agree with TRBD1. CDR1 is LGHNA and CDR2 is YSLEER in the germline V gene. The CDR3 has 14 residues. The V segment lost 7 bases and the J segment 8 bases; nucleotides outside the gene matches: 11. CDR3 sequence (DNA): TGCGCCAGCACCTCGATGAGGGGGCCTTATGAGCAGTTCTTC. Translated: CASTSMRGPYEQFF.

The genes are TRBV5-5 and TRBJ2-3; D gene unclear. This CDR3 spans 13 amino acids. Germline V CDR1 and CDR2: SGHKS, YYEKEE (reference sequence). V was clipped by 0 bases and J by 4 bases, with 6 bases between them. The CDR3 protein is CASSLDGPDTQYF. CDR3 nucleotide sequence: TGTGCCAGCAGCTTGGATGGGCCAGATACGCAGTATTTT.

To note about this clonotype: The junction departs from the called germline gene at one end, perhaps through a read error. The rearrangement joins TRBV4-2 to TRBJ2-3; the D is unclear. The V gene's germline CDR1 is LGHNA and CDR2 YNFKEQ. The CDR3 length is 16 residues. CDR3 sequence (DNA): TGCGCCAGCAGCCAAGATCTTCACTCTCGCACAGATACGCAGTATTTT. Amino acids: CASSQDLHSRTDTQYF.

The chain joins TRBV7-2 to TRBJ1-1; D might be TRBD1 (5 bases). The CDR3 is 16 amino acids. The V gene lost 2 bases and the J gene lost 2 bases, with 15 bases spanning the gap. Germline V lookup: CDR1 SGHTA, CDR2 FQGNSA. CDR3 in amino acids: CASSLSVWGVNTEAFF. DNA for the CDR3: TGTGCCAGCAGCTTAAGCGTTTGGGGGGTAAACACTGAAGCTTTCTTT.

The table lists this clonotype with a few counts. This chain uses TRBV7-8 with TRBJ2-7; 8 nucleotides align to TRBD1. V shed 5 bases, J shed 2 bases, and the junction held 5 bases outside the gene matches. Germline V lookup: CDR1 SGHVS, CDR2 FQNEAQ. CDR3 length: 14 residues. CDR3 bases: TGTGCCAGCAGCCCAGACAGGGGCCCCTACGAGCAGTACTTC. Amino acid sequence: CASSPDRGPYEQYF.

This clonotype appeared a few times. The chain has TRBV4-1 and TRBJ2-7; D gene uncertain. Germline assignment: CDR1 MGHRA and CDR2 YSYEKL. V lost 1 base, J lost 3 bases, and 16 bases lay in between. The CDR3 runs 16 residues. This CDR3 is CASSQGTASSGYEQYF. The CDR3 DNA follows: TGCGCCAGCAGCCAAGGCACAGCCTCCTCCGGCTACGAGCAGTACTTC.

This clonotype was found a few times. This chain links TRBV29-1 with TRBJ2-3; 9 bases agree with TRBD1. The V gene's germline CDR1 is SQVTM and CDR2 ANQGSEA. This CDR3 region has 13 residues. V dropped 5 bases and J dropped 6; count of bases not matched to a gene: 6. Here the CDR3 reads CSVTGGKRDTQYF. CDR3 in DNA: TGCAGCGTTACAGGGGGCAAACGGGATACGCAGTATTTT.

V gene TRBV7-2 combines with J gene TRBJ1-5; 9 bases are a match to TRBD1. CDR3 size: 15 residues. Germline values: CDR1 SGHTA, CDR2 FQGNSA. Trimming cost V 5 bases and J 6 bases; bases outside gene matches: 8. DNA for the CDR3: TGTGCCAGCAGCCAGGGACAGGGCGAGGGTCAGCCCCAGCATTTT. Its translation: CASSQGQGEGQPQHF. The variable domain in full, with the rest retrieved from reference TRBV7-2 and TRBJ1-5, is GAGVSQSPSNKVTEKGKDVELRCDPISGHTALYWYRQSLGQGLEFLIYFQGNSAPDKSGLPSDRFSAERTGGSVSTLTIQRTQQEDSAVYLCASSQGQGEGQPQHFGDGTRLSIL.

The rearrangement uses TRBV5-6 and TRBJ2-7, with D unclear. Germline V gene sequence: CDR1 SGHDT, CDR2 YYEEEE. V shed 2 bases and J shed 3 bases, with 9 bases lying between them. This CDR3 region has 13 residues. The CDR3 region is CASSFFQLYEQYF. In nucleotides, the CDR3 is TGTGCCAGCAGCTTCTTTCAGCTCTACGAGCAGTACTTC.

V gene TRBV20-1 combines with J gene TRBJ1-6; D gene unclear. Germline V lookup: CDR1 DFQATT, CDR2 SNEGSKA (reference sequence). V was pared by 0 bases and J by 7 bases, with 19 bases between. The CDR3 consists of 17 residues. For the CDR3, the DNA is TGCAGTGCTAGAGATCTTAGCCGGGGTAACTCGAATTCACCCCTCCACTTT. This codes for CSARDLSRGNSNSPLHF.